The 20 T cell receptor beta chains reported below all come from one sample, sequenced in a study of cytomegalovirus exposure and HLA in healthy donors. This PCR relied on a set of 60 Vbeta primers and 13 Jbeta primers. The protocol was immunoSEQ multiplex PCR, while the TCRdb copy is restricted to in-frame clones and leaves out a portion. In the table there are 100,000 to 150,000 clones, about 76% of which are singletons. Specimen: PBMCs. The source is a middle-aged woman in good health and CMV-seronegative.

V is TRBV29-1 and J is TRBJ1-4, with TRBD1 identical over 8 bases. The germline CDR1 and CDR2 sequences are SQVTM and ANQGSEA. CDR3 size: 12 residues. V trimming: 4 bases; J trimming: 8 bases; junction bases outside the gene matches: 3. The CDR3 reads CSVGTGGEKLFF. CDR3 coding DNA: TGCAGCGTTGGTACAGGGGGGGAAAAACTGTTTTTT.

This clone occurred once. The chain has TRBV28 and TRBJ1-1; D might be TRBD1 (5 bases). V shed 6 bases and J shed 1 base, with 12 bases lying between them. This CDR3 is built from 14 residues. Germline CDR1 reads MDHEN; CDR2 reads SYDVKM. CDR3 protein: CASRFGGENTEAFF. The CDR3 DNA sequence: TGTGCCAGCAGATTCGGAGGGGAGAACACTGAAGCTTTCTTT.

CDR3 sequence reads: CASSPLKDSTGELFF. In nucleotides, the CDR3 is TGTGCCAGCAGTCCTCTTAAGGACTCCACCGGGGAGCTGTTTTTT. V and J are TRBV28 and TRBJ2-2; possibly TRBD2 for D (5 bases). This CDR3 region has 15 residues. Germline CDR1 and CDR2: MDHEN and SYDVKM. Deletions cut 5 bases from V and 4 bases from J, with 14 bases between.

V is TRBV7-9 and J is TRBJ2-7, with 7 bases that match TRBD1. Germline trimming cut 5 bases from V and 4 bases from J; bases unmatched to any gene: 5. This CDR3 contains 13 residues. CDR1 and CDR2 from the germline V gene are SEHNR and FQNEAQ (reference sequence). CDR3 sequence: CASSRGTAYEQYF. In DNA form, the CDR3 reads TGTGCCAGCAGCCGAGGGACAGCTTACGAGCAGTACTTC.

This clone has only one observation. The rearrangement joins TRBV6-4 to TRBJ1-1; no definite D call. Trimming left V 1 base short and J 2 bases short, with 11 bases between. Germline V CDR1 and CDR2: MRHNA, SNTAGT. There are 15 residues in the CDR3. The CDR3 protein is CASSDCEGFNTEAFF. DNA for the CDR3: TGTGCCAGCAGTGACTGTGAGGGATTTAACACTGAAGCTTTCTTT.

V gene TRBV11-3 combines with J gene TRBJ2-5; D perhaps matches TRBD1 (6 bases). V shed 9 bases and J shed 5 bases, with 16 bases lying between them. CDR3 size: 13 residues. Germline CDR1 SGHNT, CDR2 YENEEA. CDR3 amino acids: CARLYRVGETQYF. The CDR3 bases are TGTGCCAGGCTGTACAGGGTTGGCGAGACCCAGTACTTC.

This sequence joins TRBV6-5 and TRBJ2-6; TRBD1 matches at 7 bases. The CDR3 consists of 14 residues. V lost 6 bases to trimming and J lost 2 bases; unmatched junction nucleotides: 1. The germline CDR1 and CDR2 sequences are MNHEY and SVGAGI. The CDR3 nucleotides read TGTGCCAGCAGGACAGGGACTGGGGCCAACGTCCTGACTTTC. Translated, it gives CASRTGTGANVLTF.

This chain joins TRBV18 and TRBJ1-5, with D perhaps TRBD1 (5 bases). The CDR3 length is 15 residues. V lost 4 bases, J lost 5 bases, and 15 bases lay in between. Per the germline V gene, CDR1 is KGHSH and CDR2 is LQKENI. DNA for the CDR3: TGTGCCAGCTCACTGGCGGGGAGGGGTCATCAGCCCCAGCATTTT. Translating gives CASSLAGRGHQPQHF. Full variable domain (remainder filled in from reference TRBV18 and TRBJ1-5): NAGVMQNPRHLVRRRGQEARLRCSPMKGHSHVYWYRQLPEEGLKFMVYLQKENIIDESGMPKERFSAEFPKEGPSILRIQQVVRGDSAAYFCASSLAGRGHQPQHFGDGTRLSIL.

The J gene is TRBJ2-7, the V gene TRBV6-1; 10 nucleotides match TRBD1. V was pared by 6 bases and J by 13 bases, with 12 bases of the junction left unmatched. Germline V gene lookup returns CDR1 MNHNS and CDR2 SASEGT. The CDR3 sequence is 13 residues long. The CDR3 bases are TGTGCCAGCAGCACCTCGGGACAGGGGCGTGGATACTTC. This encodes CASSTSGQGRGYF.

This clone appeared a few times. This sequence joins TRBV5-1 and TRBJ1-4; 7 bases align to TRBD1. V was clipped by 0 bases and J by 8 bases; unmatched bases: 4. The CDR3 consists of 14 residues. Germline-derived CDR1 and CDR2 are SGHRS and YFSETQ. CDR3 nucleotide sequence: TGCGCCAGCAGCTTGGGGGACAGTGGCGAAAAACTGTTTTTT. Amino acid sequence: CASSLGDSGEKLFF. Variable domain in full (rest from reference TRBV5-1 and TRBJ1-4): KAGVTQTPRYLIKTRGQQVTLSCSPISGHRSVSWYQQTPGQGLQFLFEYFSETQRNKGNFPGRFSGRQFSNSRSEMNVSTLELGDSALYLCASSLGDSGEKLFFGSGTQLSVL.

The rearrangement joins TRBV7-2 to TRBJ2-7; TRBD1 matches 11 bases. CDR1 SGHTA and CDR2 FQGNSA come from the germline V gene. J gave up 3 bases and V 5 bases, and 3 bases lay outside the gene matches. The CDR3 extends over 14 amino acids. The CDR3 nucleotides read TGTGCCAGCAGCCAAGGGACAGGGGGCTACGAGCAGTACTTC. This translates into CASSQGTGGYEQYF. The full variable domain, with the rest looked up from reference TRBV7-2 and TRBJ2-7, is GAGVSQSPSNKVTEKGKDVELRCDPISGHTALYWYRQSLGQGLEFLIYFQGNSAPDKSGLPSDRFSAERTGGSVSTLTIQRTQQEDSAVYLCASSQGTGGYEQYFGPGTRLTVT.

This chain connects TRBV11-2 to TRBJ1-2, with D uncertain. Germline V gene sequence: CDR1 SGHAT, CDR2 FQNNGV. This CDR3 has 15 amino acids. V was trimmed by 1 base and J by 7 bases, leaving 16 bases between them. CDR3 in amino acids: CASSLGGPGRSGYTF. The CDR3 DNA reads as TGTGCCAGCAGCTTAGGAGGACCCGGGAGAAGTGGCTACACCTTC.

This clone was recorded a few times. This chain uses TRBV6-1 with TRBJ2-6; tentatively, D is TRBD2 (6 bases). The CDR3 covers 15 residues. V shed 6 bases and J shed 3 bases, with 12 bases lying between them. From germline, CDR1 is MNHNS and CDR2 SASEGT. The CDR3 DNA reads TGTGCCAGCAGCGGGGACTTAGGTGGGGCCAACGTCCTGACTTTC. Protein product: CASSGDLGGANVLTF.

The rearrangement joins TRBV5-1 to TRBJ2-7; a weak D match, TRBD1 (5 bases). V lost 3 bases and J 2 bases, leaving 9 bases between the germline ends. CDR1 is SGHRS and CDR2 is YFSETQ in the germline V gene. The length of the CDR3 is 13 residues. The CDR3 nucleotides are TGCGCCAGCAGCTCGCCAGGGACCTACGAGCAGTACTTC. Its protein is CASSSPGTYEQYF.

V usage is TRBV27 and J usage is TRBJ2-4; TRBD2 agrees at 10 bases. The CDR3 spans 15 residues. V was pared by 2 bases and J by 6 bases, with 4 bases of the junction left unmatched. Germline CDR1 is MNHEY and CDR2 is SMNVEV (reference sequence). The DNA for the CDR3 is TGTGCCAGCAGTTTAACTAGCGGGGAAGGAAACATTCAGTACTTC. Encoded protein: CASSLTSGEGNIQYF.

This clone was seen only a few times. The rearrangement joins TRBV6-5 to TRBJ1-1; D remains ambiguous. With 2 bases removed from V and 10 bases from J, the gap between germline ends came to 17 bases. The CDR3 spans 14 residues. The germline V gene has CDR1 MNHEY and CDR2 SVGAGI. CDR3 coding DNA: TGTGCCAGCAGTTACGAGGGCGGGAGGGTCGGAGCTTTCTTT. The encoded protein is CASSYEGGRVGAFF.

The gene calls are TRBV19 and TRBJ2-1, with D tentatively TRBD2 (6 bases). Deletions cut 4 bases from V and 8 bases from J, with 24 bases between. CDR1 is LNHDA, CDR2 SQIVND, per germline (reference sequence). The CDR3 contains 17 residues. CDR3 coding DNA: TGTGCCAGTAGTAACGATGGAGGGCCCCCTCTTCGGGATGAGCAGTTCTTC. This translates into CASSNDGGPPLRDEQFF. The full variable domain, with the rest looked up from reference TRBV19 and TRBJ2-1, is DGGITQSPKYLFRKEGQNVTLSCEQNLNHDAMYWYRQDPGQGLRLIYYSQIVNDFQKGDIAEGYSVSREKKESFPLTVTSAQKNPTAFYLCASSNDGGPPLRDEQFFGPGTRLTVL.

The V call is TRBV19, the J call TRBJ2-7, with 12 bases fitting TRBD2. V was pared by 3 bases and J by 7 bases, with 10 bases of the junction left unmatched. Germline V gene sequence: CDR1 LNHDA, CDR2 SQIVND (reference sequence). The CDR3 has 16 residues. This chain's CDR3 is CASSIPGLAGPLEQYF. Written as DNA, the CDR3 is TGTGCCAGTAGTATCCCCGGACTAGCGGGGCCTCTGGAGCAGTACTTC.

The gene calls are TRBV5-1 and TRBJ1-4; TRBD1 is a possible D gene (6 bases). CDR1 and CDR2 (germline): SGHRS, YFSETQ. Trimming cost V 0 bases and J 4 bases, with 10 bases left between them. The CDR3 contains 15 residues. The CDR3, as DNA: TGCGCCAGCAGCTTGGCCGCACAGGGTAATGAAAAACTGTTTTTT. Encoded protein: CASSLAAQGNEKLFF.

The V gene is TRBV11-2, the J gene TRBJ2-1; TRBD2 matches at 11 bases. Trimming cost V 5 bases and J 6 bases; bases outside gene matches: 12. Germline assignment: CDR1 SGHAT and CDR2 FQNNGV. The CDR3 extends over 17 amino acids. For the CDR3, the DNA is TGTGCCAGCAGCCCCAACCCGGGGCTAGCGGGAGGCAATGAGCAGTTCTTC. This gives the protein CASSPNPGLAGGNEQFF.